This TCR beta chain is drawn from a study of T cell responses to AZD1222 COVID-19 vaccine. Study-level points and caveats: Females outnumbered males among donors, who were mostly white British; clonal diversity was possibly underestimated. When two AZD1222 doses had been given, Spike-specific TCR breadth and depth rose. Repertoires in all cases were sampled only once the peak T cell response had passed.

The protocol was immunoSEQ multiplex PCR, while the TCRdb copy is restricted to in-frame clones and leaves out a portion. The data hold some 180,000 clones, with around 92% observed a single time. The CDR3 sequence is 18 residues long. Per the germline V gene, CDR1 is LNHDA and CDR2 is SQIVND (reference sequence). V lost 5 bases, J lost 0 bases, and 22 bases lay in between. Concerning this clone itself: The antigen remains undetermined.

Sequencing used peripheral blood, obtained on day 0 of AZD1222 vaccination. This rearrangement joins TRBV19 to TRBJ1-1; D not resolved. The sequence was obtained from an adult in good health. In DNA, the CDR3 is TGTGCCAGTAGTCTCATCCCCGGGCAGGCGAGTCTGAACACTGAAGCTTTCTTT. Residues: CASSLIPGQASLNTEAFF.